Listed below are T cell receptor beta chains from one sample, sequenced in a study of cytomegalovirus exposure and HLA in healthy donors. Clones were sequenced by immunoSEQ multiplex PCR, and TCRdb holds only the in-frame ones, with some missing. The sample shows roughly 240,000 clones, 82% of them seen only once. Sequences were obtained from PBMCs. These receptors were taken from a woman between 40 and 55 years old in good health and CMV-seropositive. CDR3s include the opening cysteine and the closing phenylalanine or tryptophan. Each record gives: D gene, J gene, clone size, V gene, CDR3 DNA, CDR3 protein. D genes are given only for firm matches. Clone size is stated in some rows and not others, as once, few, many or a class when expanded.

- | TRBJ2-3 | - | TRBV6-6 | TGTGCCAGCAGTTACCTGAAAGGGGCAGCAGATACGCAGTATTTT | CASSYLKGAADTQYF
TRBD2 | TRBJ2-1 | - | TRBV7-3 | TGTGCCAGCAGCTTATATCTAGCGGGAGGGCCCGATGAGCAGTTCTTC | CASSLYLAGGPDEQFF
- | TRBJ1-2 | - | TRBV5-4 | TGTGCCAGCAGCATAGGGGCAGGGGAGAACTATGGCTACACCTTC | CASSIGAGENYGYTF
- | TRBJ2-5 | - | TRBV10-3 | TGTGCCATCAGTGACCTCCAAGAGACCCAGTACTTC | CAISDLQETQYF
- | TRBJ2-1 | - | TRBV7-3 | TGTGCCAGCAGCTCCGGCACTAGGATGGAGCAGTTCTTC | CASSSGTRMEQFF
- | TRBJ1-3 | few | TRBV30 | TGTGCCTGGACCTCTGTACGGGGAAACACCATATATTTT | CAWTSVRGNTIYF
TRBD1 | TRBJ1-4 | - | TRBV7-9 | TGTGCCAGCAGCTTGACAGGGGTAAATGAAAAACTGTTTTTT | CASSLTGVNEKLFF
TRBD1 | TRBJ2-2 | - | TRBV29-1 | TGCAGCGTTGACGGGACAGGGAACACCGGGGAGCTGTTTTTT | CSVDGTGNTGELFF
- | TRBJ1-1 | - | TRBV7-2 | TGTGCCAGCAGCTCCCGGGTCGTGATGAACACTGAAGCTTTCTTT | CASSSRVVMNTEAFF
- | TRBJ2-3 | - | TRBV29-1 | TGCAGCGTTGTCGGTGCAGGGAGCACAGATACGCAGTATTTT | CSVVGAGSTDTQYF
- | TRBJ1-2 | - | TRBV5-1 | TGCGCCAGCAGCTTGGCGCAGGGGTACTATGGCTACACCTTC | CASSLAQGYYGYTF
TRBD1 | TRBJ2-3 | - | TRBV5-1 | TGCGCCAGCAGCCCGGGACAGGGACGGGGAGATACGCAGTATTTT | CASSPGQGRGDTQYF
- | TRBJ2-3 | - | TRBV7-3 | TGTGCCAGCAGCCGAGGGGCCGGGGGGCCAAGCACAGATACGCAGTATTTT | CASSRGAGGPSTDTQYF
- | TRBJ1-6 | - | TRBV7-2 | TGTGCCAGCAGCTTAGTGGAAGGGAGGGTTTCACCCCTCCACTTT | CASSLVEGRVSPLHF
TRBD1 | TRBJ2-6 | - | TRBV29-1 | TGCAGCGTTGAAGATCATGACAGGGAACCCTCTGGGGCCAACGTCCTGACTTTC | CSVEDHDREPSGANVLTF
TRBD1 | TRBJ1-1 | - | TRBV10-1 | TGCGCCAGCTCCGGACAGGGGGCCGGAGCTTTCTTT | CASSGQGAGAFF
- | TRBJ1-1 | - | TRBV7-3 | TGTGCCAGCAGCTTATCAGGGTTGAACACTGAAGCTTTCTTT | CASSLSGLNTEAFF
- | TRBJ1-4 | few | TRBV25-1 | TGTGCCAGCAGTATCCCGGGGACAACTAATGAAAAACTGTTTTTT | CASSIPGTTNEKLFF
- | TRBJ2-6 | - | TRBV19 | TGTGCCAGTAGTATAGACTCCCTGGCAGGTTTGTTATGGGCTGGGGCCAACGTCCTGACTTTC | CASSIDSLAGLLWAGANVLTF
TRBD2 | TRBJ2-7 | - | TRBV11-2 | TGTGCCAGCAGCTCCTCGGGGGGACCCTACGAGCAGTACTTC | CASSSSGGPYEQYF
- | TRBJ1-1 | - | TRBV5-1 | TGCGCCAGCAGTCCGGGACATGTGAACACTGAAGCTTTCTTT | CASSPGHVNTEAFF
TRBD1 | TRBJ2-5 | - | TRBV27 | TGTGCCAGCAGCTCTTTCACAGGGGTAGAGACCCAGTACTTC | CASSSFTGVETQYF
- | TRBJ2-3 | few | TRBV19 | TGTGCCAGTAGCCCTAGGGGTACAGATACGCAGTATTTT | CASSPRGTDTQYF
- | TRBJ2-7 | - | TRBV5-1 | TGCGCCAGCAGCGGGGGGTTCTCCTACGAGCAGTACTTC | CASSGGFSYEQYF
TRBD2 | TRBJ2-3 | - | TRBV7-2 | TGTGCCAGCAGCCTAGCTAGCGGGGGGTCCCCAACAGATACGCAGTATTTT | CASSLASGGSPTDTQYF
- | TRBJ1-2 | - | TRBV18 | TGTGCCAGCTCACCCGCGGGAGGAACCGACTATGGCTACACCTTC | CASSPAGGTDYGYTF
TRBD1 | TRBJ1-5 | - | TRBV6-5 | TGTGCCAGCAGTCCAGACAGGGCCCTCAATCAGCCCCAGCATTTT | CASSPDRALNQPQHF
TRBD2 | TRBJ2-5 | - | TRBV10-3 | TGTGCCATCAGTGCTCGAGCGGGGGGGGAGACCCAGTACTTC | CAISARAGGETQYF
- | TRBJ1-6 | once | TRBV21-1 | TGTGCCAGCAGCAAAACGGAGGACAGGGGAAGGGGTAATTCACCCCTCCACTTT | CASSKTEDRGRGNSPLHF
- | TRBJ1-5 | - | TRBV27 | TGTGCCAGCAGTTTAGGCCGCCGGGTTGACAATCAGCCCCAGCATTTT | CASSLGRRVDNQPQHF
- | TRBJ2-7 | few | TRBV30 | TGTGCCTGGAGTGTGGGGGGTCCCTACGAGCAGTACTTC | CAWSVGGPYEQYF
TRBD1 | TRBJ1-1 | few | TRBV4-3 | TGCGCCAGCAGTGACCCAAACAGGGGGAACACTGAAGCTTTCTTT | CASSDPNRGNTEAFF
TRBD1 | TRBJ1-2 | - | TRBV2 | TGTGCCAGCAGTGGAGGACAGGGGAACTATGGCTACACCTTC | CASSGGQGNYGYTF
- | TRBJ1-1 | - | TRBV9 | TGTGCCAGCAGCACCGGACTTTACCTGGGCACTGAAGCTTTCTTT | CASSTGLYLGTEAFF
- | TRBJ1-1 | - | TRBV30 | TGTGCCTGGAGTAGTCCAGGACACTTCATGAACACTGAAGCTTTCTTT | CAWSSPGHFMNTEAFF
- | TRBJ1-5 | - | TRBV21-1 | TGTGCCAGCAGCAAAGGCAGGGAAGCCAATCAGCCCCAGCATTTT | CASSKGREANQPQHF
TRBD2 | TRBJ2-1 | - | TRBV7-2 | TGTGCCAGCAGCTTAGAGGGAAGACTAGCGGGAGGGGGTGAGCAGTTCTTC | CASSLEGRLAGGGEQFF
TRBD1 | TRBJ1-1 | - | TRBV28 | TGTGCCAGCAGGCTACCCGGGGACAGCACGGCTTTCTTT | CASRLPGDSTAFF
TRBD2 | TRBJ2-7 | - | TRBV5-6 | TGTGCCAGCAGCTGGGGGACTAGCGGGAGTCTCGAGCAGTACTTC | CASSWGTSGSLEQYF
- | TRBJ1-1 | few | TRBV7-2 | TGTGCCAGCTTCCTTTGGGGCACAGGGAACACTGAAGCTTTCTTT | CASFLWGTGNTEAFF